Shown below are 27 T cell receptor beta chains from a single sample sequenced in a study of identical twins. TCRdb re-analysed the 5' RACE reads in MiXCR, keeping a single row per CDR3 protein. The sample has about 900,000 distinct CDR3 sequences; roughly an eighth are singletons. The same sample was also used in a study of yellow fever vaccine responses in identical twins.

The sample was PBMCs. These receptors were taken from a woman aged 18 to 35 in good health.

J is TRBJ2-1 and V is TRBV12-5, with a weak D call TRBD2 (5 bases). Per the germline V gene, CDR1 is LGHNT and CDR2 is FRNRAP. The CDR3 extends over 13 amino acids. The V end lost 5 bases, the J end lost 10 bases, and 15 bases lay between the germline ends. In nucleotides, the CDR3 is TGTGCTAGTGGTCTCTATGACGGGATAGAGCAGTTCTTC. Protein sequence: CASGLYDGIEQFF.

A few counts support this clonotype. The V call is TRBV21-1, the J call TRBJ2-1; the DNA was not used to check the table's D call, TRBD2. TRBV21-1 is a known pseudogene. The CDR3 length is 12 residues. The CDR3 loop is CASQGRYSEQFF. The CDR3 bases are TGTGCCAGTCAGGGGAGATATAGTGAGCAGTTCTTC.

This clonotype was detected only a few times. This chain connects TRBV29-1 to TRBJ2-5; a weak D match, TRBD2 (7 bases). Germline V gives CDR1 SQVTM, CDR2 ANQGSEA. The CDR3 is 14 amino acids. The CDR3 reads CTPRGEGRRETQYF. The CDR3 coding sequence is TGCACCCCGAGGGGGGAGGGACGGAGGGAGACCCAGTACTTC. The full variable domain, completed using reference TRBV29-1 and TRBJ2-5, is SAVISQKPSRDICQRGTSLTIQCQVDSQVTMMFWYRQQPGQSLTLIATANQGSEATYESGFVIDKFPISRPNLTFSTLTVSNMSPEDSSIYLCTPRGEGRRETQYFGPGTRLLVL.

This clonotype was counted between two and nine times. The chain links TRBV15 to TRBJ1-2; D unresolved. The CDR3 contains 15 residues. Germline values: CDR1 LNHNV, CDR2 YYDKDF (reference sequence). The V end lost 0 bases, the J end lost 2 bases, and 10 bases lay between the germline ends. CDR3 coding DNA: TGTGCCACCAGCAGAGAAAAACAGTCAAACTATGGCTACACCTTC. Amino acids: CATSREKQSNYGYTF.

This clonotype was detected only a few times. The chain employs TRBV10-2 and TRBJ2-2, with D possibly called TRBD1 or TRBD2 (6 bases each). Trimming stripped 3 bases from V and 6 bases from J, with 11 bases between. Per the germline V gene, CDR1 is WSHSY and CDR2 is SAAADI. This CDR3 has 14 residues. Here the CDR3 DNA reads TGCGCCAGCAGTGAAACTAGGGGGGCCGGGGAGCTGTTTTTT. Amino acids: CASSETRGAGELFF.

This clonotype was recorded at least ten times. V gene TRBV7-6 combines with J gene TRBJ2-3; 12 bases match TRBD1. With V trimmed by 8 bases and J by 6 bases, 24 bases remained unmatched. The germline V gene has CDR1 SGHVS and CDR2 FNYEAQ. The CDR3 covers 20 residues. The CDR3 region is CASDLVPGQGALSFRDTQYF. The CDR3 DNA reads as TGTGCCAGCGACCTAGTACCGGGACAGGGGGCTCTCAGTTTTCGCGATACGCAGTATTTT.

This clonotype was seen repeatedly, ten times or more. The J gene is TRBJ2-1, the V gene TRBV12-3 or TRBV12-4; 7 bases map to TRBD2. V shed 5 bases and J 1 base; nucleotides not matched to a gene: 11. The CDR3 length is 17 residues. The CDR3 region is CASSLLSGTLSYNEQFF. The CDR3 DNA follows: TGTGCCAGCAGTCTATTGAGCGGGACGCTTTCCTACAATGAGCAGTTCTTC.

As concerns this clonotype: Its ends do not fully match the called genes, so a read error is possible. This chain joins TRBV12-3 or TRBV12-4 and TRBJ2-5; D possibly corresponds to TRBD2 (6 bases). The CDR3 covers 14 residues. The CDR3 loop is CASSLAGGLEIQYF. As DNA, the CDR3 is TGTGCCAGCAGTTTAGCTGGGGGACTGGAGATCCAGTACTTC.

A note on this clonotype: A single base separates this from a much larger clone, so it may be a read error. V is TRBV6-1 and J is TRBJ2-1; 11 nucleotides match TRBD2. Per germline, CDR1 MNHNS and CDR2 SASEGT. The CDR3 loop spans 15 amino acids. This chain's CDR3 is CTSSAMTSGNNEQFF. The CDR3 nucleotides are TGTACCAGCAGCGCGATGACTAGCGGGAACAATGAGCAGTTCTTC.

The sample holds a few counts of this clonotype. The gene calls are TRBV28 and TRBJ2-1; 11 nucleotides agree with TRBD2. The CDR3 covers 15 residues. Germline-derived CDR1 and CDR2 are MDHEN and SYDVKM. J gave up 5 bases and V 5 bases, and 5 bases lay outside the gene matches. The CDR3 coding sequence is TGTGCCAGCAGTGTAGCGGGGGGGCTCGACAATGAGCAGTTCTTC. Protein sequence: CASSVAGGLDNEQFF.

The chain has TRBV21-1 and TRBJ2-7; no DNA check was done on the table's D call, TRBD1. TRBV21-1 is a documented pseudogene. This CDR3 has 17 amino acids. CDR3 sequence: CASSKADLRDRSLEQYV. In DNA form, the CDR3 reads TGTGCCAGCAGCAAAGCTGATCTCCGGGACAGGTCCTTAGAGCAGTACGTC.

A few counts support this clonotype. The chain uses TRBV5-1 and TRBJ2-1; 10 bases align to TRBD2. J lost 7 bases, V lost 4 bases, and 17 bases had no gene match. The CDR3 runs to 18 residues. Germline assignment: CDR1 SGHRS and CDR2 YFSETQ. The CDR3 sequence: CASSPGRFLTSGKNEQFF. CDR3 DNA: TGCGCCAGCAGCCCTGGCCGATTTTTAACTAGCGGGAAAAATGAGCAGTTCTTC.

V and J are TRBV5-1 and TRBJ2-1; 9 bases line up with TRBD2. CDR1 SGHRS and CDR2 YFSETQ come from the germline V gene. The trim removed 0 bases at V and 9 bases at J, leaving 7 bases unmatched. The CDR3 runs 15 residues. In DNA form, the CDR3 reads TGCGCCAGCAGCTTGGAGGCTAGCGGGATGCGTGAGCAGTTCTTC. Its protein is CASSLEASGMREQFF. Full variable domain (missing parts from reference TRBV5-1 and TRBJ2-1): KAGVTQTPRYLIKTRGQQVTLSCSPISGHRSVSWYQQTPGQGLQFLFEYFSETQRNKGNFPGRFSGRQFSNSRSEMNVSTLELGDSALYLCASSLEASGMREQFFGPGTRLTVL.

This clonotype was counted a few times. The chain couples TRBV7-9 to TRBJ2-1, with 7 nucleotides matching TRBD2. V trimming: 5 bases; J trimming: 4 bases; junction bases outside the gene matches: 8. CDR3 size: 15 residues. From germline, CDR1 is SEHNR and CDR2 FQNEAQ (reference sequence). The CDR3 region is CASSPGGGKYNEQFF. In DNA, the CDR3 is TGTGCCAGCAGCCCGGGCGGGGGAAAATACAATGAGCAGTTCTTC.

This clonotype has ten or more counts. The rearrangement uses TRBV3-1 and TRBJ2-2; 7 nucleotides agree with TRBD1. Germline values: CDR1 LGHDT, CDR2 YNNKEL (reference sequence). This CDR3 region has 16 residues. Trimming cost V 4 bases and J 4 bases; bases outside gene matches: 9. The CDR3 bases are TGTGCCAGCAGCCCGGAGACAGGGTTAGGCACCGGGGAGCTGTTTTTT. It encodes CASSPETGLGTGELFF.

This clonotype was detected ten times or more. The chain employs TRBV20-1 and TRBJ1-4, with 9 nucleotides matching TRBD1. There are 15 residues in the CDR3. CDR1 DFQATT and CDR2 SNEGSKA come from the germline V gene (reference sequence). Trimming at V came to 7 bases and at J to 4 bases, leaving 10 bases not matched to a gene. The CDR3 region is CSVPPGQGLNEKLFF. CDR3 nucleotides: TGCAGTGTTCCCCCGGGACAGGGCCTTAATGAAAAACTGTTTTTT.

This chain links TRBV23-1 with TRBJ2-7; tentative D call: TRBD1 (5 bases). TRBV23-1 is classed as an ORF, of uncertain function. Trimming cost V 7 bases and J 1 base, with 32 bases left between them. This CDR3 is built from 20 residues. The CDR3 coding sequence is TGCGCCAGCAAAGAAGGCGAGACAGAGGAAGACCCTTGTTGTTCCTACGAGCAGTACTTC. It yields the protein CASKEGETEEDPCCSYEQYF.

This clonotype was observed a handful of times. V gene TRBV10-3 combines with J gene TRBJ2-1; possible D gene TRBD1, 6 bases. Trimming removed 2 bases from V and 5 bases from J, with 7 bases in between. CDR1 is ENHRY, CDR2 SYGVKD, per germline. The CDR3 is 13 amino acids. The CDR3 sequence: CAISEDRNNEQFF. The CDR3 nucleotides read TGTGCCATCAGTGAGGACAGGAACAATGAGCAGTTCTTC.

The table lists this clonotype with many counts. The chain joins TRBV27 to TRBJ1-5; D may be TRBD1 (5 bases). The CDR3 has 13 amino acids. The V end lost 3 bases, the J end lost 6 bases, and 9 bases lay between the germline ends. Germline V lookup: CDR1 MNHEY, CDR2 SMNVEV (reference sequence). The CDR3: CASSFRAGQPQHF. DNA for the CDR3: TGTGCCAGCAGTTTCAGGGCGGGTCAGCCCCAGCATTTT.

This clonotype was seen a handful of times. The genes are TRBV20-1 and TRBJ2-1, with 12 bases matching TRBD2. The CDR3 has 13 amino acids. The germline gives CDR1 DFQATT, CDR2 SNEGSKA (reference sequence). Trimming took 6 bases from V and 7 from J; bases not matched to a gene: 4. CDR3 in amino acids: CSARTSGINEQFF. In DNA form, the CDR3 reads TGCAGTGCCCGGACTAGCGGGATTAATGAGCAGTTCTTC.

This clonotype was picked up many times. The V and J genes are TRBV29-1 and TRBJ1-2; a possible D gene is TRBD1 (5 bases). The ends were cut back, 3 bases at V and 2 bases at J, with 10 bases in the middle. The CDR3 spans 13 residues. Germline V lookup: CDR1 SQVTM, CDR2 ANQGSEA. The CDR3 DNA follows: TGCAGCGTTGACCTCGACAGCAACTATGGCTACACCTTC. It is translated as CSVDLDSNYGYTF.

This clonotype was seen repeatedly, ten times or more. The rearrangement links TRBV29-1 to TRBJ1-1; a weak D match, TRBD1 (5 bases). The CDR3 spans 13 residues. Germline V gives CDR1 SQVTM, CDR2 ANQGSEA. V lost 6 bases and J lost 4, with 15 bases in between. The DNA of the CDR3 is TGCAGCGTCCAATCAACAGGTACCACTGAAGCTTTCTTT. This translates into CSVQSTGTTEAFF.

The chain uses TRBV5-4 and TRBJ2-5, with 8 nucleotides matching TRBD1. The CDR3 covers 14 residues. The trim removed 4 bases at V and 5 bases at J, leaving 7 bases unmatched. CDR1 and CDR2 (germline): SGHNT, YYREEE (reference sequence). The CDR3 protein is CASSSRGLGETQYF. CDR3 in DNA: TGTGCCAGCAGCAGCAGGGGGCTTGGGGAGACCCAGTACTTC.

The rearrangement uses TRBV28 and TRBJ2-1; 7 bases match TRBD2. J was trimmed by 8 bases and V by 2 bases; bases with no gene match: 9. Germline CDR1 and CDR2: MDHEN and SYDVKM. This CDR3 has 15 residues. This chain's CDR3 is CASSLVGRESDEQFF. CDR3 nucleotides: TGTGCCAGCAGTTTAGTAGGGCGGGAGTCGGATGAGCAGTTCTTC. Full variable domain (rest looked up from reference TRBV28 and TRBJ2-1): DVKVTQSSRYLVKRTGEKVFLECVQDMDHENMFWYRQDPGLGLRLIYFSYDVKMKEKGDIPEGYSVSREKKERFSLILESASTNQTSMYLCASSLVGRESDEQFFGPGTRLTVL.

The chain is built from TRBV5-6 and TRBJ2-1; D uncertain. The CDR3 loop spans 15 amino acids. Germline V CDR1 and CDR2: SGHDT, YYEEEE. The ends were cut back, 4 bases at V and 2 bases at J, with 13 bases in the middle. The chain's CDR3 is CASSVDLGPYNEQFF. The CDR3 coding sequence is TGTGCCAGCAGCGTAGATCTAGGACCCTACAATGAGCAGTTCTTC. The full variable domain, in which reference TRBV5-6 and TRBJ2-1 provide the parts outside the CDR3, is DAGVTQSPTHLIKTRGQQVTLRCSPKSGHDTVSWYQQALGQGPQFIFQYYEEEERQRGNFPDRFSGHQFPNYSSELNVNALLLGDSALYLCASSVDLGPYNEQFFGPGTRLTVL.

This clonotype was detected many times. The chain recombines TRBV6-1 with TRBJ2-2; weak D call: TRBD1 (6 bases). V lost 8 bases to trimming and J lost 5 bases, with 12 bases between them. The CDR3 is 13 amino acids. Germline values: CDR1 MNHNS, CDR2 SASEGT. CDR3 loop: CASGGTGTGELFF. As DNA, the CDR3 is TGTGCCAGCGGAGGAACAGGGACCGGGGAGCTGTTTTTT.

In this sample, this clonotype turned up a few times. The chain carries TRBV20-1 and TRBJ2-3, with 13 nucleotides matching TRBD2. Germline V gene sequence: CDR1 DFQATT, CDR2 SNEGSKA (reference sequence). V shed 5 bases and J 7 bases; nucleotides not matched to a gene: 9. The CDR3 consists of 15 residues. In DNA, the CDR3 is TGCAGTGCTCGTCGGACTAGCGGGAGTTCAAATACGCAGTATTTT. It encodes CSARRTSGSSNTQYF.